Each of the 7 T cell receptor beta chains below was sequenced from the same sample in a study of T cells in Graves' hyperthyroidism and ophthalmopathy. Amplification of TCR beta CDR3 regions used RNA as the template. HTBI primers were the set used in a first-round RT-PCR of the TCR CDR3. TCRdb used MiXCR to reprocess the multiplex PCR reads, holding one entry per CDR3 protein. The sample lists some 560,000 distinct CDR3 sequences; about 15% were seen once. Sequencing was performed on blood. Receptors originate from a woman between 40 and 55 years old with Graves' hyperthyroidism.

This clonotype was counted many times. The chain carries TRBV5-1 and TRBJ2-1; possible D gene TRBD1, 6 bases. The CDR3 runs 15 residues. Trimming shortened V by 5 bases and J by 0 bases, and 12 bases separated the two germline ends. Germline V gene sequence: CDR1 SGHRS, CDR2 YFSETQ. The CDR3 is CASREGGSSYNEQFF. The CDR3 DNA sequence: TGCGCCAGCAGAGAAGGGGGTAGCTCCTACAATGAGCAGTTCTTC.

This chain connects TRBV5-1 to TRBJ1-4; 7 positions agree with TRBD1. With V trimmed by 4 bases and J by 8 bases, 14 bases remained unmatched. This CDR3 region has 16 residues. CDR1 is SGHRS, CDR2 YFSETQ, per germline. CDR3 sequence: CASSLPEGTVDEKLFF. The CDR3 region has the DNA TGCGCCAGCAGCCTGCCCGAGGGGACAGTCGACGAAAAACTGTTTTTT.

This clonotype was seen ten or more times. CDR3 sequence reads: CASTLKHRVSPEAFF. The DNA for the CDR3 is TGTGCCAGCACCCTAAAACACAGGGTAAGCCCTGAAGCTTTCTTT. V and J are TRBV28 and TRBJ1-1; possibly TRBD1 for D (6 bases). The V end lost 7 bases, the J end lost 6 bases, and 21 bases lay between the germline ends. CDR1 MDHEN and CDR2 SYDVKM come from the germline V gene. This CDR3 has 15 amino acids.

This clonotype appeared once. The V call is TRBV20-1, the J call TRBJ2-7, with 7 bases identical to TRBD2. The germline gives CDR1 DFQATT, CDR2 SNEGSKA (reference sequence). The CDR3 loop spans 12 amino acids. V was pared by 2 bases and J by 10 bases, with 8 bases of the junction left unmatched. CDR3 protein: CSARPLAPEQYF. DNA of the CDR3: TGCAGTGCTAGACCACTAGCGCCCGAACAGTACTTC.

This clonotype was observed many times. The chain combines TRBV7-9 with TRBJ2-6; D remains ambiguous. V dropped 1 base and J dropped 4 bases, with 11 bases sitting between them. CDR1 and CDR2 (germline): SEHNR, FQNEAQ (reference sequence). The CDR3 has 16 amino acids. The CDR3 sequence: CASSLGDPTGANVLTF. The CDR3, as DNA: TGTGCCAGCAGCTTAGGGGATCCCACCGGGGCCAACGTCCTGACTTTC. Complete variable domain (other parts from reference TRBV7-9 and TRBJ2-6): DTGVSQNPRHKITKRGQNVTFRCDPISEHNRLYWYRQTLGQGPEFLTYFQNEAQLEKSRLLSDRFSAERPKGSFSTLEIQRTEQGDSAMYLCASSLGDPTGANVLTFGAGSRLTVL.

This clonotype showed up many times. This sequence joins TRBV20-1 and TRBJ1-1; no clear D. V was trimmed by 6 bases and J by 0 bases, leaving 17 bases between them. The CDR3 contains 15 residues. Germline lookup yields CDR1 DFQATT and CDR2 SNEGSKA (reference sequence). Here the CDR3 reads CSARLGLGVNTEAFF. The CDR3 bases are TGCAGTGCCCGTTTAGGACTGGGAGTGAACACTGAAGCTTTCTTT.

This clonotype has a count of ten or more. The DNA of the CDR3 is TGTGCCAGCAGTTTCAGGACAGGGCAGCGCTATGGCTACACCTTC. Translated: CASSFRTGQRYGYTF. The chain recombines TRBV27 with TRBJ1-2, with 8 bases lining up with TRBD1. V was pared by 3 bases and J by 4 bases, with 7 bases of the junction left unmatched. CDR3 length: 15 amino acids. Germline V lookup: CDR1 MNHEY, CDR2 SMNVEV (reference sequence).